One T cell receptor (beta chain) is described in this entry. Its antigen remains unidentified. These data come from a study of OX40 agonist ivuxolimab in advanced cancers. Study-wide findings and caveats: Among some nonresponders, normalized T-cell clonal expansion was also low.

Produced via immunoSEQ multiplex PCR; TCRdb's table is partial and in-frame only. The table has about 95,000 clones, roughly 89% seen once; the top ten hold under 0.4%. This CDR3 is 16 amino acids long. Germline loops: CDR1 SGHVS, CDR2 FQNEAQ. V was shortened by 4 bases and J by 0 bases, with 13 bases between the two germline ends. The receptor's source is an adult with an advanced solid tumor such as melanoma, head and neck, liver or kidney cancer. The chain is built from TRBV7-8 and TRBJ1-3, with D perhaps matching TRBD1 (5 bases). The sequencing used CD4+ or CD8+ T cells sorted from blood, collected in a trial of the OX40 agonist ivuxolimab. CDR3 residues: CASSSRMQGSGNTIYF. The CDR3 DNA is TGTGCCAGCAGCTCCCGGATGCAGGGCTCTGGAAACACCATATATTTT. The variable domain in full, completed from reference TRBV7-8 and TRBJ1-3, reads GAGVSQSPRYKVAKRGQDVALRCDPISGHVSLFWYQQALGQGPEFLTYFQNEAQLDKSGLPSDRFFAERPEGSVSTLKIQRTQQEDSAVYLCASSSRMQGSGNTIYFGEGSWLTVV.